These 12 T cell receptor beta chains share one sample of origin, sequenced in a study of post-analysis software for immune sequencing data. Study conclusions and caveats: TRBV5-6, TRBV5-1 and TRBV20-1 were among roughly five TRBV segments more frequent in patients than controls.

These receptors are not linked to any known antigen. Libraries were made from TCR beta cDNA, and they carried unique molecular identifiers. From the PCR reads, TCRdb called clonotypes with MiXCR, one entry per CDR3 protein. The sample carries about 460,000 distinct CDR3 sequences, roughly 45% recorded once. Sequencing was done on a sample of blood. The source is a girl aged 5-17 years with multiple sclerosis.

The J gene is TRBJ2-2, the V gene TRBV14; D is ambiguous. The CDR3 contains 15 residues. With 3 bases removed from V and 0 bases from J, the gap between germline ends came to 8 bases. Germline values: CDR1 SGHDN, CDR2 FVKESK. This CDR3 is CASSQWGSNTGELFF. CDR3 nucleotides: TGTGCCAGCAGCCAGTGGGGTTCGAACACCGGGGAGCTGTTTTTT.

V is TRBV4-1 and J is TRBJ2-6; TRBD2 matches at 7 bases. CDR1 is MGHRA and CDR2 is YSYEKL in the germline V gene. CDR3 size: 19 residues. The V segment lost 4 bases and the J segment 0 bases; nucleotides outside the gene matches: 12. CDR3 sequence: CASSRLAGGRYSGANVLTF. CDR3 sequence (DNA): TGCGCCAGCAGCCGGTTAGCGGGCGGGCGATACTCTGGGGCCAACGTCCTGACTTTC.

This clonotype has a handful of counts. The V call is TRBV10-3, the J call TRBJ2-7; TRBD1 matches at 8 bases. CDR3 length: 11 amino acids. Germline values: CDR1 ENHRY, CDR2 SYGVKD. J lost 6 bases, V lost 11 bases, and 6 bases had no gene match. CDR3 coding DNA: TGTGCCTCCACAGGGGGTAGCGAGCAGTACTTC. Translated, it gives CASTGGSEQYF.

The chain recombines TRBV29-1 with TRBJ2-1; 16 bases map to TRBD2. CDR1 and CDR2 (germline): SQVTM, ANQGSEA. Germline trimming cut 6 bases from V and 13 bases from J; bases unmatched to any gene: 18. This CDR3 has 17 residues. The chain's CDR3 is CSVGGTSGRGGGETQFF. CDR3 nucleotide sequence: TGCAGCGTGGGCGGGACTAGCGGGAGGGGTGGAGGAGAGACCCAGTTCTTC.

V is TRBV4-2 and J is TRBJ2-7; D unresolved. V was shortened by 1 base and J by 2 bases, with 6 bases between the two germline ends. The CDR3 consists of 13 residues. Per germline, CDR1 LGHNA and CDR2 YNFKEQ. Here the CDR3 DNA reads TGTGCCAGCAGCCAAGTATTAACCTACGAGCAGTACTTC. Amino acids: CASSQVLTYEQYF.

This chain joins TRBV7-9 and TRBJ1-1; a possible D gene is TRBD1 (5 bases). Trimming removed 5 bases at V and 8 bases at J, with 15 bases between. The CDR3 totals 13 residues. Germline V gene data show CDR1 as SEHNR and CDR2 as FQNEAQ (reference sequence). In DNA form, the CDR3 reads TGTGCCAGCAGCCTGACAGTGAAACTCGAAGCTTTCTTT. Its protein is CASSLTVKLEAFF.

The CDR3 is CASSYGPTYEQYF. The CDR3 DNA is TGTGCCAGCAGTTACGGGCCGACCTACGAGCAGTACTTC. The chain joins TRBV6-5 to TRBJ2-7; D not resolved. This CDR3 contains 13 residues. Germline CDR1 is MNHEY and CDR2 is SVGAGI. V gave up 2 bases and J gave up 2 bases, with 7 bases separating them.

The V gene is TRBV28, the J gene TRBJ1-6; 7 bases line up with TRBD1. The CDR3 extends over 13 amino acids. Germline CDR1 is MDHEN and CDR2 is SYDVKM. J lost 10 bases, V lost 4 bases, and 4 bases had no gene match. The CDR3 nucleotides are TGTGCCAGCAGTTCCACAGGGGACTCACCCCTCCACTTT. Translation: CASSSTGDSPLHF. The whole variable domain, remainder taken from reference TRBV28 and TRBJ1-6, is DVKVTQSSRYLVKRTGEKVFLECVQDMDHENMFWYRQDPGLGLRLIYFSYDVKMKEKGDIPEGYSVSREKKERFSLILESASTNQTSMYLCASSSTGDSPLHFGNGTRLTVT.

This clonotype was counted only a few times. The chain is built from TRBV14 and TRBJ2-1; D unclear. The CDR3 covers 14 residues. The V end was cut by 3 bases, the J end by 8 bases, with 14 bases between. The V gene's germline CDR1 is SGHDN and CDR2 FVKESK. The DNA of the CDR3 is TGTGCCAGCAGCCACGGCGCCTGGGTTGATGAGCAGTTCTTC. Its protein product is CASSHGAWVDEQFF. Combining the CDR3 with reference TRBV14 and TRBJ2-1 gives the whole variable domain EAGVTQFPSHSVIEKGQTVTLRCDPISGHDNLYWYRRVMGKEIKFLLHFVKESKQDESGMPNNRFLAERTGGTYSTLKVQPAELEDSGVYFCASSHGAWVDEQFFGPGTRLTVL.

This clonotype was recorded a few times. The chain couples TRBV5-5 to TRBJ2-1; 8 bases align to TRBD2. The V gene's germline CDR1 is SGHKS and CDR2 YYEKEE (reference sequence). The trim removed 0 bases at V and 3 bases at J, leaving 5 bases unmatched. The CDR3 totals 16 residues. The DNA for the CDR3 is TGTGCCAGCAGCTTGGGGGCGGGAGGCCGCTACAATGAGCAGTTCTTC. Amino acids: CASSLGAGGRYNEQFF.

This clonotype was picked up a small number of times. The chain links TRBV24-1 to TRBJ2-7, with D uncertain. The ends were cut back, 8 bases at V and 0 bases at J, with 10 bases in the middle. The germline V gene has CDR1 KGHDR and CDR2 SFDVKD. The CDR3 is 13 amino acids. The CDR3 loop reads CATMPADSYEQYF. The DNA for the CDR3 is TGTGCCACCATGCCAGCAGACTCCTACGAGCAGTACTTC.

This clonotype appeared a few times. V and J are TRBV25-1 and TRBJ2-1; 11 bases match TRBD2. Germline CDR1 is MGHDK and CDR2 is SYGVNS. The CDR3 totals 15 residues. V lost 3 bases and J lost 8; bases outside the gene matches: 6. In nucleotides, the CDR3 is TGTGCCAGCAGTGACCTCTTAGCGGGAGGGCATGAGCAGTTCTTC. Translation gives CASSDLLAGGHEQFF. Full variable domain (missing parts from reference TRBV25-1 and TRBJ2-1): EADIYQTPRYLVIGTGKKITLECSQTMGHDKMYWYQQDPGMELHLIHYSYGVNSTEKGDLSSESTVSRIRTEHFPLTLESARPSHTSQYLCASSDLLAGGHEQFFGPGTRLTVL.